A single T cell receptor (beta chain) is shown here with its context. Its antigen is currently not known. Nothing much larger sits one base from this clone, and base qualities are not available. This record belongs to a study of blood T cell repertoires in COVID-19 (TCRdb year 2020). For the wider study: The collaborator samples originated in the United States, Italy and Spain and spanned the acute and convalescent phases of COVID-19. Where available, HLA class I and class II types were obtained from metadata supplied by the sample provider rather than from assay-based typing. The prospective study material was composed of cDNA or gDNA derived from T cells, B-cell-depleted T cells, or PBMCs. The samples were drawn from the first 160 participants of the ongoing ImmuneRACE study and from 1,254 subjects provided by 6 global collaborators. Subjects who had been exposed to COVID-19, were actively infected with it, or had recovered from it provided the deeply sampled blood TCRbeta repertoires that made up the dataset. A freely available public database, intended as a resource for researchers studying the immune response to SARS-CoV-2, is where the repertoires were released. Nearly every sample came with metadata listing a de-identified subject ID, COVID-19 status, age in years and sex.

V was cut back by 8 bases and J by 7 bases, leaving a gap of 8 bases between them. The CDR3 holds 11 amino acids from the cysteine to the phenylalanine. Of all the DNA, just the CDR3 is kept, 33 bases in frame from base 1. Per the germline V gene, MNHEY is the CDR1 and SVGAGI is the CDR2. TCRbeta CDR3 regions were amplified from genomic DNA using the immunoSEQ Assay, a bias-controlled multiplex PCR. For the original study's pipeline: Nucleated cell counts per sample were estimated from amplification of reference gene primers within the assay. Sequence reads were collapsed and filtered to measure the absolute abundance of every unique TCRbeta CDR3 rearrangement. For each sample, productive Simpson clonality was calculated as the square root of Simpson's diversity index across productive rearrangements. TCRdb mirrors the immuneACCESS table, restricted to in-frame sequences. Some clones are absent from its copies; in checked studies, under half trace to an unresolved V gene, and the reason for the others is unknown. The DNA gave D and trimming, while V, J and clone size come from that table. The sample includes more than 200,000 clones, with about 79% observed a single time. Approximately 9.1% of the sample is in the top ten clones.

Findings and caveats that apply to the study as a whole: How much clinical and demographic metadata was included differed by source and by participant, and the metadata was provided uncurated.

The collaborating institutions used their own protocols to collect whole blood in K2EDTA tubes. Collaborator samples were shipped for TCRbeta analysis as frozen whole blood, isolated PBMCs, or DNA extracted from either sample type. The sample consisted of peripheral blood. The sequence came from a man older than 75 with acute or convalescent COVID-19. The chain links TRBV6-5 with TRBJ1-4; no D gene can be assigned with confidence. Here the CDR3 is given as CASFKREKLFF. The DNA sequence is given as TGTGCCAGCTTTAAGCGTGAAAAACTGTTTTTT.